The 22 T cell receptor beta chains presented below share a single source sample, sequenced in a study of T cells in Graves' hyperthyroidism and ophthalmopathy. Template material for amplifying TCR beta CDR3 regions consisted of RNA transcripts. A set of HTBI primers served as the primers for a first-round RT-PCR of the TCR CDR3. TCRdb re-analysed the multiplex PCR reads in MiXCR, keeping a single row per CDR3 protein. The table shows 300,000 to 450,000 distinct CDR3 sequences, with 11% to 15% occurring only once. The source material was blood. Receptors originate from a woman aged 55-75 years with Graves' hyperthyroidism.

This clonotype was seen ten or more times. The CDR3 DNA reads as TGTGCCAGCCGGCGACTTGCCGGGGTGGGCACAGATACGCAGTATTTT. It translates to CASRRLAGVGTDTQYF. The rearrangement joins TRBV6-2 or TRBV6-3 to TRBJ2-3, with a tentative D call TRBD2 (5 bases). The germline V and J ends were trimmed by 8 bases and 1 base, with 19 bases remaining between them. Germline V gene sequence: CDR1 MNHEY, CDR2 SVGEGT. The CDR3 sequence is 16 residues long.

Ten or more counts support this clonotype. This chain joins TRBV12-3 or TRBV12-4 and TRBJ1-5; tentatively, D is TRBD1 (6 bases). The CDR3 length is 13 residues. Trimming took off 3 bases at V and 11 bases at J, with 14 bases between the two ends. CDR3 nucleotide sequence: TGTGCCAGCAGTTTGAAGGGGGATACAGCCCAGCATTTT. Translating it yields CASSLKGDTAQHF.

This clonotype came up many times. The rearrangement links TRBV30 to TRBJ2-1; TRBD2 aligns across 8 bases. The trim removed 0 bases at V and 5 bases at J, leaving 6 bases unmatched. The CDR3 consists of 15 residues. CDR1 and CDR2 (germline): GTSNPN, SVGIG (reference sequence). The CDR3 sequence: CAWSVGQRENNEQFF. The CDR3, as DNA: TGTGCCTGGAGTGTTGGCCAGCGGGAGAACAATGAGCAGTTCTTC.

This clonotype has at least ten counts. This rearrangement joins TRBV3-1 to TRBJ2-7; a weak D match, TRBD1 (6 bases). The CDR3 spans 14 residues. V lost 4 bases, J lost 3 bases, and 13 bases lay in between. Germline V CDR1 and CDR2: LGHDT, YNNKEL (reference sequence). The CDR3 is CASSLTEGDYEQYF. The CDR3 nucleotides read TGTGCCAGCAGCCTAACAGAGGGGGACTACGAGCAGTACTTC.

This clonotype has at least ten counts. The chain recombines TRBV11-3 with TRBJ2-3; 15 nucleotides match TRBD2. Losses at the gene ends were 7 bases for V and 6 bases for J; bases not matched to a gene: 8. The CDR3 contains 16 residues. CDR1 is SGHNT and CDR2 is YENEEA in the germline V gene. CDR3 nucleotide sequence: TGTGCCAGCACCCAAACCGGGACTAGCGGGAGGGATACGCAGTATTTT. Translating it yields CASTQTGTSGRDTQYF. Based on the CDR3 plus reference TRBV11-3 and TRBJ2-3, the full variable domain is EAGVVQSPRYKIIEKKQPVAFWCNPISGHNTLYWYLQNLGQGPELLIRYENEEAVDDSQLPKDRFSAERLKGVDSTLKIQPAELGDSAVYLCASTQTGTSGRDTQYFGPGTRLTVL.

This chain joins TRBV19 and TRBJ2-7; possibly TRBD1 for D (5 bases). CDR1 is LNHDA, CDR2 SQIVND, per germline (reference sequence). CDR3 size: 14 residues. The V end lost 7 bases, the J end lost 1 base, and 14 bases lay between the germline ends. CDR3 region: CASTPWGGSYEQYF. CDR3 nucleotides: TGTGCCAGTACCCCGTGGGGCGGATCCTACGAGCAGTACTTC.

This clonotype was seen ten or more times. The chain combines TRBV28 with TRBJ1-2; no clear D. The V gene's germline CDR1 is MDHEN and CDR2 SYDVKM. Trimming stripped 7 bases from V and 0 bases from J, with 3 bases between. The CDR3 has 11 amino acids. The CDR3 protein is CASMANYGYTF. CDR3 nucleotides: TGTGCCAGCATGGCTAACTATGGCTACACCTTC.

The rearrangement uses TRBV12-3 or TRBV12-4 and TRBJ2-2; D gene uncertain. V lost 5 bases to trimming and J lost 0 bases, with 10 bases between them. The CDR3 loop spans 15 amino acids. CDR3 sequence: CASSPSRTNTGELFF. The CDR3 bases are TGTGCCAGCAGTCCCTCGAGAACGAACACCGGGGAGCTGTTTTTT.

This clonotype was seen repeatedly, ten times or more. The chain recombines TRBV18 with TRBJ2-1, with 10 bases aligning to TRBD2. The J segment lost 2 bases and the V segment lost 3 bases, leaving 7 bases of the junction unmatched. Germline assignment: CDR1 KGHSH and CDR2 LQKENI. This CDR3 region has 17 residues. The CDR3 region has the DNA TGTGCCAGCTCACCCCGGACTAGCGGAGACACCTACAATGAGCAGTTCTTC. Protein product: CASSPRTSGDTYNEQFF.

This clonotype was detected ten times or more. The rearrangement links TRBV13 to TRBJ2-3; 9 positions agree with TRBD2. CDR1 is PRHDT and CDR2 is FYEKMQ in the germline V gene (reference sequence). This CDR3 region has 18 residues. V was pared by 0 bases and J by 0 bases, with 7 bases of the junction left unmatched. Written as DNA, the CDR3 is TGTGCCAGCAGCTTAGGAGGTATAGCGGGAGTGAGCACAGATACGCAGTATTTT. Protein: CASSLGGIAGVSTDTQYF.

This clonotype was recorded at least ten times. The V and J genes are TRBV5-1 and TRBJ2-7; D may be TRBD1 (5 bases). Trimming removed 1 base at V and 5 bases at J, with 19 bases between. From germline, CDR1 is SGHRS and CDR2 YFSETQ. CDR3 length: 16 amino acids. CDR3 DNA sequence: TGCGCCAGCAGCTTGAGCCAGGGAAGTCCGTCCGACGAGCAGTACTTC. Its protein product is CASSLSQGSPSDEQYF.

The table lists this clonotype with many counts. The CDR3 sequence: CSAVTSGTAYEQYF. Here the CDR3 DNA reads TGCAGTGCTGTTACCTCCGGGACAGCCTACGAGCAGTACTTC. The rearrangement uses TRBV20-1 and TRBJ2-7, with 7 positions matching TRBD1. Per the germline V gene, CDR1 is DFQATT and CDR2 is SNEGSKA (reference sequence). The J segment lost 2 bases and the V segment lost 5 bases, leaving 9 bases of the junction unmatched. This CDR3 region has 14 residues.

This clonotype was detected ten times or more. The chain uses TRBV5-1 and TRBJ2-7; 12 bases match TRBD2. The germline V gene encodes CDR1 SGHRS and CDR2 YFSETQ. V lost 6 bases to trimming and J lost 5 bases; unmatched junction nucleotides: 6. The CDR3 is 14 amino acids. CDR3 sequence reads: CASKRLAGVNEQYF. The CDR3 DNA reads TGCGCCAGCAAACGACTAGCGGGAGTCAACGAGCAGTACTTC.

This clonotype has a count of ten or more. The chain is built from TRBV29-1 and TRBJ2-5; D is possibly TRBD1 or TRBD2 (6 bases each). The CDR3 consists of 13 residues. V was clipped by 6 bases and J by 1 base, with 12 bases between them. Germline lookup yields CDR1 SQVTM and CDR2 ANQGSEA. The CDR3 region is CSVRRGPQETQYF. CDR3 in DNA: TGCAGCGTGAGACGGGGGCCCCAAGAGACCCAGTACTTC.

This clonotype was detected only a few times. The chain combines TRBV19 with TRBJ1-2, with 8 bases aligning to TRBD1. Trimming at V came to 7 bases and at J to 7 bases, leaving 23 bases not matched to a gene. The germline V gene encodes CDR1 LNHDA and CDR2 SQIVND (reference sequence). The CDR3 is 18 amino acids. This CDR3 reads CASKSTGTGITMGGGYTF. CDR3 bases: TGTGCCAGTAAGTCCACCGGGACAGGAATTACTATGGGCGGTGGCTACACCTTC.

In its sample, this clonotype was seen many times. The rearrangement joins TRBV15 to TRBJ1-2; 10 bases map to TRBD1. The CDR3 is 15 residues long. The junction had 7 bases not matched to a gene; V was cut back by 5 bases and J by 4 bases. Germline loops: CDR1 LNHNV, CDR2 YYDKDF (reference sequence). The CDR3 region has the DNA TGTGCCACCAGCCCACGGGACAGGGGAGGCTATGGCTACACCTTC. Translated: CATSPRDRGGYGYTF.

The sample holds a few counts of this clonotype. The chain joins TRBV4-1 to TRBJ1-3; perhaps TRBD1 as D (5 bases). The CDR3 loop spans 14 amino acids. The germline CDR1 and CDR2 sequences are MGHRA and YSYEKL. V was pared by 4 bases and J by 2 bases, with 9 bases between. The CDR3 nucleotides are TGCGCCAGCAGCCGGGGCAGTCCTGGAAACACCATATATTTT. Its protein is CASSRGSPGNTIYF.

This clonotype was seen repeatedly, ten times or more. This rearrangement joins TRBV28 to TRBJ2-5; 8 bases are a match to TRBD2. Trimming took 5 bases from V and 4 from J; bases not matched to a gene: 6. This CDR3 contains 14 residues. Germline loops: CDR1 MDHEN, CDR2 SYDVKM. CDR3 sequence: CASSLTGGGETQYF. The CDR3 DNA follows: TGTGCCAGCAGTCTCACGGGGGGGGGAGAGACCCAGTACTTC.

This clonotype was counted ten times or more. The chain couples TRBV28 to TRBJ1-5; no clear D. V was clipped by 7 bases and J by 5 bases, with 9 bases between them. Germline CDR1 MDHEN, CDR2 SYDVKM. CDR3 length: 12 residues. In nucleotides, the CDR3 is TGTGCCAGCACCCCCTTGGATCAGCCCCAGCATTTT. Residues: CASTPLDQPQHF.

The chain's CDR3 is CASSIRLAGAEQYF. CDR3 DNA: TGTGCCAGCAGTATTCGACTAGCGGGGGCCGAGCAGTACTTC. The J gene is TRBJ2-7, the V gene TRBV27, with 12 bases aligning to TRBD2. The CDR3 has 14 residues. Germline CDR1 and CDR2: MNHEY and SMNVEV (reference sequence). J gave up 6 bases and V 5 bases, and 5 bases lay outside the gene matches.

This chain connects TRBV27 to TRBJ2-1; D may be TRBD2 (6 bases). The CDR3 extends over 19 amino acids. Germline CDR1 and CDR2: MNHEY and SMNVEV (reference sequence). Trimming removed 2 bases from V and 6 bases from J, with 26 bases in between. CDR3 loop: CASSLGSDYHGRIRNEQFF. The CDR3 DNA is TGTGCCAGCAGTTTAGGATCGGACTACCACGGGAGAATACGCAATGAGCAGTTCTTC.

In nucleotides, the CDR3 is TGTGCCAGCGGGACTGGTTACAGCTTGAACACTGAAGCTTTCTTT. This sequence encodes CASGTGYSLNTEAFF. The rearrangement joins TRBV2 to TRBJ1-1; a possible D gene is TRBD1 (5 bases). Germline CDR1 and CDR2: SNHLY and FYNNEI. Trimming shortened V by 8 bases and J by 0 bases, and 16 bases separated the two germline ends. The length of the CDR3 is 15 residues. The complete variable domain, with remaining parts taken from reference TRBV2 and TRBJ1-1, reads EPEVTQTPSHQVTQMGQEVILRCVPISNHLYFYWYRQILGQKVEFLVSFYNNEISEKSEIFDDQFSVERPDGSNFTLKIRSTKLEDSAMYFCASGTGYSLNTEAFFGQGTRLTVV.